A selection of T cell receptor beta chains follows, all from one sample in a study of neurological immune-mediated disorders. TCRdb analysed the 5' RACE reads with MiXCR anew, one entry per CDR3 protein. This sample has around 83,000 distinct CDR3 sequences, with less than 15% found just once. Sequenced sample: PBMCs. The origin of the receptors is a woman aged 50 to 60 in good health. Each CDR3 is given with its conserved first and last residue. The D gene is left open where the match is weak. The size entry is marked missing in some rows and otherwise reads once, few, many or a size class.

>TRBV5-1|many|TRBD2|TRBJ2-1
TGCGCCAGCAGCTTGGGAGGTAGCGGGAGGGCCGGTGAGCAGTTCTTC
CASSLGGSGRAGEQFF
>TRBV7-2|NA|TRBD1|TRBJ2-7
TGTGCCAGCAGCTTCGGGACAGGGGGCTTTTACGAGCAGTACTTC
CASSFGTGGFYEQYF
>TRBV3-1|many|TRBD1|TRBJ2-7
TGTGCCAGCAGCCAAGGGACAGGGATATCCCACGAGCAGTACTTC
CASSQGTGISHEQYF
>TRBV5-5|many|NA|TRBJ2-2
TGTGCCAGCAGCTTGCCATTTGGGTTGTCTTCCGGGGAGCTGTTTTTT
CASSLPFGLSSGELFF
>TRBV6-4|many|NA|TRBJ2-3
TGTGCCAGCAGTGATTCTAGGGGTAGCGCAGATACGCAGTATTTT
CASSDSRGSADTQYF
>TRBV28|many|TRBD2|TRBJ2-3
TGTGCCAGCAGGTCGGCGGGAGGGACAGATACGCAGTATTTT
CASRSAGGTDTQYF
>TRBV5-5|few|NA|TRBJ2-7
TGTGCCAGCAGCGGTGGAGGGCAGGCCCACGAGCAGTACTTC
CASSGGGQAHEQYF
>TRBV6-6|many|NA|TRBJ1-1
TGTGCCAGCAGTTACACGAGACAGTCAAACACTGAAGCTTTCTTT
CASSYTRQSNTEAFF
>TRBV5-6|many|NA|TRBJ1-5
TGTGCCAGCAGCCGAGGGACGGGCCCCAATCAGCCCCAGCATTTT
CASSRGTGPNQPQHF
>TRBV11-2|many|NA|TRBJ2-1
TGTGCCAGCAGCTTATACGTCAGACTAGGGTCCTACAATGAGCAGTTCTTC
CASSLYVRLGSYNEQFF
>TRBV24-1|few|NA|TRBJ2-1
TGTGCCACCAGTGATTTGGTAGCGAGCTCCTACAATGAGCAGTTCTTC
CATSDLVASSYNEQFF
>TRBV20-1|few|NA|TRBJ1-5
TGCAGTGCTAGAGCTCAGGGTAAGCAGCCCCAGCATTTT
CSARAQGKQPQHF
>TRBV6-2/TRBV6-3|many|NA|TRBJ2-1
TGTGCCAGCAGTCCCCGGGACCGCCCGTCCAATGAGCAGTTCTTC
CASSPRDRPSNEQFF
>TRBV6-2/TRBV6-3|many|TRBD1|TRBJ2-7
TGTGCCAGCACACCCACGGGACAGCCCTACGAGCAGTACTTC
CASTPTGQPYEQYF
>TRBV4-1|many|TRBD2|TRBJ2-7
TGCGCCAGCAGCCAAGCCGAGCTAGCGGGAACCTACGAGCAGTACTTC
CASSQAELAGTYEQYF
>TRBV18|many|NA|TRBJ2-5
TGTGCCAGCTCACCTATCGGACAGCCACAAGAGACCCAGTACTTC
CASSPIGQPQETQYF
>TRBV5-6|many|NA|TRBJ1-5
TGTGCCAGCAGGGCGGGGGCCCACAGCAATCAGCCCCAGCATTTT
CASRAGAHSNQPQHF
>TRBV20-1|many|TRBD2|TRBJ2-1
TGCAGTGCTAGAACATTAGCGGGAGGCCTCTACAATGAGCAGTTCTTC
CSARTLAGGLYNEQFF
>TRBV11-2|many|NA|TRBJ2-4
TGTGCCAGCAGCGTCCGGACGTCCGCGGGCATTCAGTACTTC
CASSVRTSAGIQYF
>TRBV11-3|many|NA|TRBJ2-1
TGTGCCAGCAGCTCCCCCCCGGGCCCGGACGGGCATGAGCAGTTCTTC
CASSSPPGPDGHEQFF
>TRBV7-2|NA|TRBD1|TRBJ1-2
TGTGCCAGCAGTACCCGACAGGGGCTACTCTATGGCCACACCTTC
CASSTRQGLLYGHTF
>TRBV3-1|many|NA|TRBJ2-5
TGTGCCAGCAGCCACTCAGCCCGGGGAAGAGAGACCCAGTACTTC
CASSHSARGRETQYF
>TRBV14|NA|NA|TRBJ2-7
TGTGCCAGCAGCCGGGACTGGACCTACGAGCAGTACTTC
CASSRDWTYEQYF
>TRBV7-2|many|TRBD2|TRBJ2-7
TGTGCCAGCAAAATAAGCGGGGGGGCGGGCGAGCAGTACTTC
CASKISGGAGEQYF
>TRBV20-1|many|TRBD2|TRBJ2-1
TGCAGTGCTTATGGGGGGGGACATGAGCAGTTCTTC
CSAYGGGHEQFF
>TRBV12-3/TRBV12-4|many|TRBD1|TRBJ2-6
TGTGCCAGCAGTTTGAATCAGGGACAGGGGGCTGGGGCCAACGTCCTGACTTTC
CASSLNQGQGAGANVLTF
>TRBV11-3|many|NA|TRBJ1-5
TGTGCCAGCAGCCCCGCGGGGGGCAATCAGCCCCAGCATTTT
CASSPAGGNQPQHF
>TRBV30|NA|NA|TRBJ2-7
TGTGCCTGGAGAGGGGGGACAAATTCAATCTACGAGCAGTACTTC
CAWRGGTNSIYEQYF
>TRBV5-1|many|NA|TRBJ2-7
TGCGCCAGCAGCACAGGTGACTTCCGGAGCTCCTACGAGCAGTACTTC
CASSTGDFRSSYEQYF
>TRBV5-1|many|TRBD2|TRBJ2-1
TGCGCCAGCAGCTTGGGTCACGGGGGGGACAATGAGCAGTTCTTC
CASSLGHGGDNEQFF
>TRBV5-1|many|NA|TRBJ2-1
TGCGCCAGCAGCCCGGAGGCGGGTTCCTACAATGAGCAGTTCTTC
CASSPEAGSYNEQFF
>TRBV5-1|NA|NA|TRBJ2-5
TGCGCCAGCAGCTTGATCCCGGAGACCCAGTACTTC
CASSLIPETQYF
>TRBV6-6|many|TRBD1|TRBJ2-5
TGTGCCAGCAGTTACGGGACAGGGCTGGAGACCCAGTACTTC
CASSYGTGLETQYF
>TRBV5-1|many|NA|TRBJ1-6
TGCGCCAGCAGCTTGGAATCAGTACCTAATTCACCCCTCCACTTT
CASSLESVPNSPLHF
>TRBV5-1|many|NA|TRBJ1-3
TGCGCCAGCAGCTTGGGCGGCTACTCTGGAAACACCATATATTTT
CASSLGGYSGNTIYF
>TRBV6-5|many|TRBD2|TRBJ2-3
TGTGCCAGCAGATCTAGCGGGGGGGCAGATACGCAGTATTTT
CASRSSGGADTQYF
>TRBV5-5|few|TRBD1|TRBJ1-1
TGTGCCAGCAGCTCTCAGGGGGACACTGAAGCTTTCTTT
CASSSQGDTEAFF
>TRBV5-1|many|TRBD1|TRBJ1-5
TGCGCCAGCAGCTTGGGCCTGGGACAGGGTTTACCCCAGCATTTT
CASSLGLGQGLPQHF
>TRBV5-1|many|TRBD2|TRBJ2-1
TGCGCCAGCAGCGGGACTAGCGGGAGATATGAGCAGTTCTTC
CASSGTSGRYEQFF
>TRBV7-7|many|NA|TRBJ2-5
TGTGCTAGCAGCCGGGAGATCTCAGAGACCCAGTACTTC
CASSREISETQYF
>TRBV10-3|many|TRBD2|TRBJ2-1
TGTGCCATCAGGGGCCTGACTAGCGGGGCGAACCCGAGCTCCTACAATGAGCAGTTCTTC
CAIRGLTSGANPSSYNEQFF
>TRBV12-3/TRBV12-4|many|TRBD1|TRBJ1-1
TGTGCCAGCAGTTTTCAGGGGGCTTGGACTGAAGCTTTCTTT
CASSFQGAWTEAFF
>TRBV20-1|many|TRBD1|TRBJ2-1
TGCAGTGCAAGGGTCTCCGGGACAGGGGTGGATGAGCAGTTCTTC
CSARVSGTGVDEQFF
>TRBV12-3/TRBV12-4|many|NA|TRBJ1-4
TGTGCCAGCAGTCTCTATTCTGGTGTGCTGGCTACTAATGAAAAACTGTTTTTT
CASSLYSGVLATNEKLFF
>TRBV7-9|many|NA|TRBJ2-2
TGTGCCAGCACACCGAACACCGGGGAGCTGTTTTTT
CASTPNTGELFF
>TRBV5-1|many|NA|TRBJ2-2
TGCGCCAGCAGCGCAGACAGGTCGGGGGAGCTGTTTTTT
CASSADRSGELFF
>TRBV7-9|many|TRBD2|TRBJ2-1
TGTGCCAGCAGCTTGGGACTAGCGGAGCTCGATGAGCAGTTCTTC
CASSLGLAELDEQFF
>TRBV20-1|many|TRBD2|TRBJ2-1
TGCAGTGCTAGAAGCACTAGCGGGGGGTACAATGAGCAGTTCTTC
CSARSTSGGYNEQFF
>TRBV5-1|many|TRBD2|TRBJ2-1
TGCGCCAGCAGGTATCTAGCGGGGGATTACAATGAGCAGTTCTTC
CASRYLAGDYNEQFF
>TRBV7-2|NA|NA|TRBJ2-3
TGTGCCAGCAGACTCAACCCCGCCGTGCCAGATACGCAGTATTTT
CASRLNPAVPDTQYF
>TRBV7-9|many|NA|TRBJ2-5
TGTGCCAGCAGCTTACCCTTATCCGGGACTGGGGATAGGGAGACCCAGTACTTC
CASSLPLSGTGDRETQYF
>TRBV19|NA|TRBD2|TRBJ2-7
TGTGCCAGTAGTGTTAGGGAGGGGCGCGAGCAGTACTTC
CASSVREGREQYF
>TRBV5-1|many|TRBD1|TRBJ2-5
TGCGCCAGCAGCACCGGGACAGGGAGAGAGACCCAGTACTTC
CASSTGTGRETQYF
>TRBV12-3/TRBV12-4|many|TRBD2|TRBJ2-3
TGTGCCAGCAGTTTCGGAGCGGGAGCGATCGATACGCAGTATTTT
CASSFGAGAIDTQYF
>TRBV5-1|many|NA|TRBJ1-1
TGCGCCAGCAGCTTGCAGATCATGAACACTGAAGCTTTCTTT
CASSLQIMNTEAFF
>TRBV3-1|many|TRBD1|TRBJ2-1
TGTGCCAGCAGCCAGAGGGACAGGGGTTACAATGAGCAGTTCTTC
CASSQRDRGYNEQFF
>TRBV6-4|NA|NA|TRBJ2-2
TGTGCCAGCAGTGAGGCGGCAGGGGAGGCCGGGGAGCTGTTTTTT
CASSEAAGEAGELFF
>TRBV15|NA|TRBD2|TRBJ2-3
TGTGCCACCAGCAGAGATTCCCCTAGCGGGAGCAGAACTACGCAGTATTTT
CATSRDSPSGSRTTQYF
>TRBV6-2/TRBV6-3|few|NA|TRBJ2-7
TGTGCCAGCAGTTACTGGGTCTCCTACGAGCAGTACTTC
CASSYWVSYEQYF
>TRBV6-1|NA|NA|TRBJ1-5
TGTGCCATCACCCCAGGATTAAGCAATCAGCCCCAGCATTTT
CAITPGLSNQPQHF